Below are 28 T cell receptor beta chains sequenced from a single sample in a study of T cells after yellow fever vaccination (dated by TCRdb to between 2018 and 2020). The treatment or condition label for this specimen denotes: live attenuated yellow fever vaccine strain. Library preparation was by 5' RACE. TCRdb shows the sequencer as Illumina NovaSeq 6000. TCRdb passed the public sequencing reads through fastp at Q25 and MiXCR, retaining productive beta sequences. Every CDR3 protein is listed once, alongside the most common genes and DNA of its rows. In all, the sample holds 350,000 to 550,000 distinct CDR3 sequences, and 18% of those were seen once. The ten most abundant clones make up 15% to 20% of the sample. The source was PBMCs, collected before the yellow fever booster vaccination. These receptors were collected from a man aged 18 to 30 who received the YFV17D yellow fever vaccine.

This clonotype was seen more than once but under ten times. The gene calls are TRBV4-1 and TRBJ2-3, with 10 nucleotides matching TRBD2. The CDR3 totals 16 residues. Germline lookup yields CDR1 MGHRA and CDR2 YSYEKL. After removal of 1 base from V and 2 bases from J, the junction contained 3 bases not matched to a gene. The DNA for the CDR3 is TGCGCCAGCAGCCAAGGAGCGGGGGGGTACACAGATACGCAGTATTTT. Protein: CASSQGAGGYTDTQYF.

The V and J genes are TRBV5-6 and TRBJ1-1; D may be TRBD1 (5 bases). There are 15 residues in the CDR3. Germline assignment: CDR1 SGHDT and CDR2 YYEEEE. Trimming removed 3 bases at V and 0 bases at J, with 12 bases between. CDR3 loop: CASSSLGTVNTEAFF. CDR3 in DNA: TGTGCCAGCAGCTCCCTAGGGACGGTGAACACTGAAGCTTTCTTT.

This clonotype was observed a few times. V and J are TRBV7-6 and TRBJ2-1, with 7 nucleotides matching TRBD1. The CDR3 length is 14 residues. Unmatched junction bases numbered 5, after V lost 4 bases and J lost 5 bases. In germline, CDR1 is SGHVS, CDR2 FNYEAQ. DNA of the CDR3: TGTGCCAGCAGCTCCGACAGGGTTCACAATGAGCAGTTCTTC. Protein product: CASSSDRVHNEQFF.

This clonotype has a handful of counts. The chain combines TRBV5-1 with TRBJ1-1; no clear D gene. Germline CDR1 reads SGHRS; CDR2 reads YFSETQ. This CDR3 has 13 amino acids. The ends were cut back, 1 base at V and 5 bases at J, with 9 bases in the middle. In DNA form, the CDR3 reads TGCGCCAGCAGCTTGCAAGCGGATACTGAAGCTTTCTTT. It translates to CASSLQADTEAFF.

There are a few counts of this clonotype. The J gene is TRBJ1-2, the V gene TRBV27; D not certain. The V gene lost 2 bases and the J gene lost 7 bases, with 11 bases spanning the gap. The V gene's germline CDR1 is MNHEY and CDR2 SMNVEV (reference sequence). CDR3 length: 13 residues. The CDR3 sequence: CASSLGPGVGYTF. The CDR3, as DNA: TGTGCCAGCAGTTTAGGGCCAGGAGTTGGCTACACCTTC.

This chain connects TRBV5-1 to TRBJ1-6; no reliable D call. The CDR3 totals 14 residues. Trimming took off 4 bases at V and 5 bases at J, with 10 bases between the two ends. Germline V CDR1 and CDR2: SGHRS, YFSETQ. The CDR3 sequence is CASSASSNNSPLHF. The CDR3, as DNA: TGCGCCAGCAGCGCCTCATCGAATAATTCACCCCTCCACTTT.

This clonotype was seen a handful of times. The V and J genes are TRBV7-6 and TRBJ2-2; 8 nucleotides match TRBD2. The germline gives CDR1 SGHVS, CDR2 FNYEAQ. V shed 2 bases and J 3 bases; nucleotides not matched to a gene: 5. The CDR3 loop spans 16 amino acids. The CDR3 region is CASSLLGGLDTGELFF. The CDR3 DNA reads TGTGCCAGCAGCTTACTGGGGGGACTAGACACCGGGGAGCTGTTTTTT.

The sample holds a few counts of this clonotype. The chain has TRBV27 and TRBJ2-7; D is perhaps TRBD1 (6 bases). The CDR3 is made up of 13 amino acids. CDR1 is MNHEY, CDR2 SMNVEV, per germline (reference sequence). The ends were cut back, 2 bases at V and 3 bases at J, with 8 bases in the middle. In DNA form, the CDR3 reads TGTGCCAGCAGTTTAGAACAGGGCTACGAGCAGTACTTC. This translates into CASSLEQGYEQYF.

This clonotype was counted between two and nine times. The gene calls are TRBV7-9 and TRBJ2-2; D perhaps matches TRBD1 (5 bases). Trimming stripped 5 bases from V and 5 bases from J, with 15 bases between. The CDR3 contains 15 residues. Germline V gene data show CDR1 as SEHNR and CDR2 as FQNEAQ (reference sequence). The CDR3 reads CASSPPTVRTGELFF. The CDR3 coding sequence is TGTGCCAGCAGCCCCCCGACAGTGAGAACCGGGGAGCTGTTTTTT. Using reference TRBV7-9 and TRBJ2-2 for the parts outside the CDR3, the full variable domain is DTGVSQNPRHKITKRGQNVTFRCDPISEHNRLYWYRQTLGQGPEFLTYFQNEAQLEKSRLLSDRFSAERPKGSFSTLEIQRTEQGDSAMYLCASSPPTVRTGELFFGEGSRLTVL.

The chain links TRBV28 to TRBJ2-7; the D is unclear. CDR1 MDHEN and CDR2 SYDVKM come from the germline V gene. The CDR3 sequence is 13 residues long. V was clipped by 2 bases and J by 2 bases, with 7 bases between them. CDR3 residues: CASSLRVPYEQYV. The CDR3 DNA follows: TGTGCCAGCAGTTTACGGGTCCCCTACGAGCAGTACGTC.

There are a few counts of this clonotype. V usage is TRBV6-5 and J usage is TRBJ2-2, with 7 bases matching TRBD1. The CDR3 is 16 amino acids. Trimming took 7 bases from V and 6 from J; bases not matched to a gene: 14. Germline CDR1 is MNHEY and CDR2 is SVGAGI. CDR3 region: CASKPPPGGASGELFF. CDR3 bases: TGTGCCAGCAAGCCCCCACCAGGGGGTGCGTCCGGGGAGCTGTTTTTT.

J is TRBJ2-2 and V is TRBV5-1, with D maybe TRBD2 (6 bases). Trimming took 2 bases from V and 7 from J, leaving 12 bases between them. Germline CDR1 SGHRS, CDR2 YFSETQ. This CDR3 has 14 residues. CDR3 in DNA: TGCGCCAGCAGCTTAGGGACTCTGGACGGGGAGCTGTTTTTT. This translates into CASSLGTLDGELFF. Looking up the rest from reference TRBV5-1 and TRBJ2-2 gives the full variable domain: KAGVTQTPRYLIKTRGQQVTLSCSPISGHRSVSWYQQTPGQGLQFLFEYFSETQRNKGNFPGRFSGRQFSNSRSEMNVSTLELGDSALYLCASSLGTLDGELFFGEGSRLTVL.

This clonotype has more than one count but fewer than ten. This chain uses TRBV7-9 with TRBJ1-4; no firm D call. The V and J ends lost 0 bases and 6 bases respectively, with 14 bases between them. This CDR3 has 16 amino acids. CDR1 SEHNR and CDR2 FQNEAQ come from the germline V gene (reference sequence). The DNA for the CDR3 is TGTGCCAGCAGCTTAGCGCTCTGGGGTCCGGATGAAAAACTGTTTTTT. Protein product: CASSLALWGPDEKLFF.

In its sample, this clonotype was seen a few times. The rearrangement links TRBV5-5 to TRBJ1-2; 8 nucleotides match TRBD1. In germline, CDR1 is SGHKS, CDR2 YYEKEE (reference sequence). The CDR3 runs 14 residues. The junction had 7 bases not matched to a gene; V was cut back by 5 bases and J by 4 bases. CDR3 bases: TGTGCCAGCAGGGAGCTGACAGGGGCCTATGGCTACACCTTC. Its protein is CASRELTGAYGYTF. The full variable domain, in which reference TRBV5-5 and TRBJ1-2 provide the parts outside the CDR3, is DAGVTQSPTHLIKTRGQQVTLRCSPISGHKSVSWYQQVLGQGPQFIFQYYEKEERGRGNFPDRFSARQFPNYSSELNVNALLLGDSALYLCASRELTGAYGYTFGSGTRLTVV.

This clonotype has only a few counts. The gene calls are TRBV20-1 and TRBJ1-2; D call uncertain. Looked up from germline, CDR1 is DFQATT and CDR2 is SNEGSKA (reference sequence). CDR3 length: 11 amino acids. CDR3 in amino acids: CSISERDGYTF. Written as DNA, the CDR3 is TGCAGCATCTCTGAGAGAGATGGCTACACCTTC.

The chain employs TRBV12-3 or TRBV12-4 and TRBJ1-5, with 7 bases aligning to TRBD1. The CDR3 extends over 12 amino acids. Losses at the gene ends were 5 bases for V and 10 bases for J; bases not matched to a gene: 5. The chain's CDR3 is CASSINRGPQHF. CDR3 DNA sequence: TGTGCCAGCAGTATAAACAGGGGACCCCAGCATTTT.

The chain employs TRBV7-2 and TRBJ2-7; 10 bases match TRBD1. CDR3 size: 13 residues. Germline lookup yields CDR1 SGHTA and CDR2 FQGNSA. With V trimmed by 8 bases and J by 3 bases, 4 bases remained unmatched. CDR3 coding DNA: TGTGCCAGCTCCCGGACAGGGGGCTACGAGCAGTACTTC. Its protein is CASSRTGGYEQYF.

The chain combines TRBV29-1 with TRBJ1-2; 7 bases line up with TRBD1. V was clipped by 6 bases and J by 4 bases; unmatched bases: 14. CDR3 size: 15 residues. CDR1 SQVTM and CDR2 ANQGSEA come from the germline V gene. The CDR3 DNA is TGCAGCGTGAACCCCTCCGGGACAGCCCTCTATGGCTACACCTTC. Amino acids: CSVNPSGTALYGYTF.

This sequence joins TRBV25-1 and TRBJ1-1; D gene uncertain. Per the germline V gene, CDR1 is MGHDK and CDR2 is SYGVNS. CDR3 length equals 11 residues. Trimming took 5 bases from V and 11 from J, leaving 12 bases between them. The CDR3 nucleotides read TGTGCCAGCAGTTATCTGGATCGGGCTTTCTTT. This codes for CASSYLDRAFF.

The rearrangement uses TRBV3-1 and TRBJ2-7; D is possibly TRBD1 or TRBD2 (5 bases each). Germline CDR1 reads LGHDT; CDR2 reads YNNKEL (reference sequence). The CDR3 totals 18 residues. Trimming removed 1 base from V and 2 bases from J, with 21 bases in between. The CDR3 DNA reads as TGTGCCAGCAGCCAAGTCAGGGATAGGGGCCGGGGCCCCTACGAGCAGTACTTC. It yields the protein CASSQVRDRGRGPYEQYF.

The V gene is TRBV7-9, the J gene TRBJ1-4; a weak D match, TRBD1 (5 bases). The germline V gene encodes CDR1 SEHNR and CDR2 FQNEAQ (reference sequence). V gave up 1 base and J gave up 9 bases, with 15 bases separating them. This CDR3 region has 15 residues. CDR3 DNA: TGTGCCAGCAGCTTAGTCCCGGGACTGACTAAAAAACTGTTTTTT. Translation: CASSLVPGLTKKLFF.

The chain recombines TRBV6-2 or TRBV6-3 with TRBJ2-3; TRBD1 matches at 8 bases. The CDR3 runs 15 residues. Germline CDR1 and CDR2: MNHEY and SVGEGT. V trimming: 0 bases; J trimming: 6 bases; junction bases outside the gene matches: 5. DNA of the CDR3: TGTGCCAGCAGTTACTCGACAGGGGCGGGGGATACGCAGTATTTT. Translating gives CASSYSTGAGDTQYF.

V is TRBV4-3 and J is TRBJ2-2, with D hard to call. This CDR3 spans 15 amino acids. CDR1 and CDR2 from the germline V gene are LGHNA and YSLEER. The germline V and J ends were trimmed by 2 bases and 1 base, with 8 bases remaining between them. CDR3 loop: CASSQWVVNTGELFF. The CDR3 DNA reads as TGCGCCAGCAGCCAATGGGTAGTGAACACCGGGGAGCTGTTTTTT.

This chain joins TRBV7-9 and TRBJ1-4; a weak D match, TRBD1 (5 bases). Trimming shortened V by 1 base and J by 12 bases, and 12 bases separated the two germline ends. The CDR3 sequence is 13 residues long. Germline CDR1 is SEHNR and CDR2 is FQNEAQ (reference sequence). The CDR3 region has the DNA TGTGCCAGCAGCTTAGATGGGCAGGGACAACTGTTTTTT. It translates to CASSLDGQGQLFF.

This clonotype was observed a handful of times. CDR3 loop: CASSFRRGANEKLFF. CDR3 sequence (DNA): TGTGCCAGCAGTTTCCGACGGGGGGCTAATGAAAAACTGTTTTTT. The chain carries TRBV6-5 and TRBJ1-4; a possible D gene is TRBD1 (5 bases). The germline V gene encodes CDR1 MNHEY and CDR2 SVGAGI. V shed 4 bases and J shed 3 bases, with 12 bases lying between them. This CDR3 is built from 15 residues.

This chain links TRBV5-1 with TRBJ1-1; unclear D gene. Germline values: CDR1 SGHRS, CDR2 YFSETQ. The ends were cut back, 0 bases at V and 6 bases at J, with 15 bases in the middle. The CDR3 is 15 residues long. In DNA form, the CDR3 reads TGCGCCAGCAGCTTGGGTAGATTGGTGGGTTCTGAAGCTTTCTTT. It specifies CASSLGRLVGSEAFF.

This chain joins TRBV10-3 and TRBJ1-2; the D is unclear. Germline V gene sequence: CDR1 ENHRY, CDR2 SYGVKD. Trimming removed 5 bases at V and 4 bases at J, with 11 bases between. CDR3 length: 13 amino acids. CDR3 bases: TGTGCCATCAGTTATGGGGAGGCCTATGGCTACACCTTC. This codes for CAISYGEAYGYTF.

This chain uses TRBV20-1 with TRBJ2-1, with D possibly matching TRBD2 (6 bases). CDR3 size: 14 residues. The germline V gene encodes CDR1 DFQATT and CDR2 SNEGSKA (reference sequence). V shed 5 bases and J shed 4 bases, with 15 bases lying between them. The CDR3 loop reads CSAHPLSGYNEQFF. CDR3 DNA: TGCAGTGCTCATCCCCTTAGCGGATACAATGAGCAGTTCTTC.